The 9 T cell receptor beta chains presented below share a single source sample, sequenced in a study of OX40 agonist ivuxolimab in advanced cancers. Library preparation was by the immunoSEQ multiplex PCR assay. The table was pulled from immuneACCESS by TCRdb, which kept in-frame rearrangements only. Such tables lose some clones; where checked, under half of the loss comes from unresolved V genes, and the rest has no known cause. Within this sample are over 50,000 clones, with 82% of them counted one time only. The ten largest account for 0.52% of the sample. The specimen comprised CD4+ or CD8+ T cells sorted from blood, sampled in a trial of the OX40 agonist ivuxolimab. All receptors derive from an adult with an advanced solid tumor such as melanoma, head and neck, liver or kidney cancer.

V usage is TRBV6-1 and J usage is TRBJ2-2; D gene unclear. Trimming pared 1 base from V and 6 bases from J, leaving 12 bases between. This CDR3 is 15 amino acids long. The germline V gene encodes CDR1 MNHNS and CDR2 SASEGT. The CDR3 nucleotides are TGTGCCAGCAGTGAAGGATCATACGGCGCCGGGGAGCTGTTTTTT. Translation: CASSEGSYGAGELFF.

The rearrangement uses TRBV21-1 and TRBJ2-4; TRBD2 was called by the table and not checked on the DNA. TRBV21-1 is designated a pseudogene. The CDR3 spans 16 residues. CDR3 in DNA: TGTGCCAGCAGCACCGGGAGTAGGACTAAGGAAGACATTCAGTACTTC. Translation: CASSTGSRTKEDIQYF.

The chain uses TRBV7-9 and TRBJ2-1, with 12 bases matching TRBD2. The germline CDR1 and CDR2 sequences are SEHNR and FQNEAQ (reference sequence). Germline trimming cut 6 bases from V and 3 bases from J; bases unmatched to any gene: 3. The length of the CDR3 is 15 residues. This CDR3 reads CASRPLAGGYNEQFF. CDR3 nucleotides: TGTGCCAGCAGACCACTAGCGGGGGGCTACAATGAGCAGTTCTTC.

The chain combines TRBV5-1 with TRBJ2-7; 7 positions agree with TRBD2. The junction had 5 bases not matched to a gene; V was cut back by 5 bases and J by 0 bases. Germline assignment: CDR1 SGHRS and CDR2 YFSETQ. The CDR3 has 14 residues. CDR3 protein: CASRALAASYEQYF. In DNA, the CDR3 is TGCGCCAGCAGGGCCCTAGCGGCCTCCTACGAGCAGTACTTC.

This CDR3 is CASSSDGQGGYTF. The CDR3 DNA reads as TGTGCCAGCAGCTCGGACGGGCAAGGTGGCTACACCTTC. The chain recombines TRBV7-9 with TRBJ1-2, with D uncertain. The CDR3 runs to 13 residues. V was clipped by 4 bases and J by 7 bases, with 13 bases between them. Germline CDR1 and CDR2: SEHNR and FQNEAQ (reference sequence).

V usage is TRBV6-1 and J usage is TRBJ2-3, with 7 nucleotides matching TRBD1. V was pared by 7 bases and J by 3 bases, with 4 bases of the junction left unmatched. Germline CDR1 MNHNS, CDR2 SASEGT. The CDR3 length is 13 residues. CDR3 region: CASTLTGTDTQYF. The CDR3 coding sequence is TGTGCCAGCACCTTGACAGGGACAGATACGCAGTATTTT.

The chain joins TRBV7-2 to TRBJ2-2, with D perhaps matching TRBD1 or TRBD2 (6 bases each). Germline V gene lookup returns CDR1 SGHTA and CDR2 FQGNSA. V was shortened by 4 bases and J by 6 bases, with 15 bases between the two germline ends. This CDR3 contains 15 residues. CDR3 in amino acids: CASSWGAQPPGELFF. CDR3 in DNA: TGTGCCAGCAGCTGGGGGGCGCAACCTCCCGGGGAGCTGTTTTTT. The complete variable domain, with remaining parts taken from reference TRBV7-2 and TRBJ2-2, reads GAGVSQSPSNKVTEKGKDVELRCDPISGHTALYWYRQSLGQGLEFLIYFQGNSAPDKSGLPSDRFSAERTGGSVSTLTIQRTQQEDSAVYLCASSWGAQPPGELFFGEGSRLTVL.

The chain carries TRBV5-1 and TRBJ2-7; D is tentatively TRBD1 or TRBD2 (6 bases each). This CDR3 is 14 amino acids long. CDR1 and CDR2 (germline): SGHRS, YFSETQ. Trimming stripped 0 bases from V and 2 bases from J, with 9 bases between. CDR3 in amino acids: CASSLGGGTYEQYF. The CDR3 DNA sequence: TGCGCCAGCAGCTTGGGAGGGGGGACCTACGAGCAGTACTTC.

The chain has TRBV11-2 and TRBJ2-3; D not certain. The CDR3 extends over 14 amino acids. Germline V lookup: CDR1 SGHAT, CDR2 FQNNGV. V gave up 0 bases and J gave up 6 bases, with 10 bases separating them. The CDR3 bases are TGTGCCAGCAGCTTAGATGGGTTCGACGATACGCAGTATTTT. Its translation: CASSLDGFDDTQYF.